These 21 T cell receptor beta chains originate from one sample sequenced in a study of Ad26.COV2.S vaccination and SARS-CoV-2 variants. TCRdb keeps only in-frame clones here, not all; method: immunoSEQ multiplex PCR. Altogether over 400,000 clones are present, 75% to 90% being singletons, with the ten largest covering about 2.4%. Treatment indicated: around 19 received Ad26.COV2.S at low or high dose, single or two shots; several received placebo; per-sample allocation not given. The study sampled participants on day 63 after the first vaccine or placebo injection. This sample comprised peripheral blood, obtained in a trial of Ad26.COV2.S vaccine versus placebo. The source is a person aged 18-60 years who received the Ad26.COV2.S COVID-19 vaccine or a placebo.

The V and J genes are TRBV10-3 and TRBJ1-4; weak D call: TRBD1 (5 bases). There are 14 residues in the CDR3. CDR1 is ENHRY and CDR2 is SYGVKD in the germline V gene. V was trimmed by 4 bases and J by 11 bases, leaving 17 bases between them. The CDR3 DNA is TGTGCCATCAGTGGGACGGGGCGGGGAGAGAAACTGTTTTTT. This translates into CAISGTGRGEKLFF.

The CDR3 bases are TGTGCCAGCAGCCAAGGGAGCCGGGACAGGGCTGGCTACACCTTC. Translated: CASSQGSRDRAGYTF. This rearrangement joins TRBV3-1 (or the pseudogene TRBV3-2) to TRBJ1-2, with 9 bases aligning to TRBD1. This CDR3 is built from 15 residues. CDR1 is LGHDT and CDR2 is YNNKEL in the germline V gene (reference sequence). The V gene end was trimmed by 1 base and the J gene end by 7 bases; junction bases not matched to a gene: 7.

The V and J genes are TRBV5-1 and TRBJ1-2; 12 bases agree with TRBD1. Germline CDR1 reads SGHRS; CDR2 reads YFSETQ. V lost 4 bases, J lost 4 bases, and 8 bases stayed unmatched. The CDR3 covers 16 residues. CDR3: CASSKGQGALSYGYTF. The CDR3 nucleotides read TGCGCCAGCAGCAAGGGACAGGGGGCGTTAAGCTATGGCTACACCTTC.

This chain joins TRBV10-3 and TRBJ1-6; D not resolved. CDR3 length equals 13 residues. The germline V gene encodes CDR1 ENHRY and CDR2 SYGVKD. V gave up 0 bases and J gave up 9 bases, with 6 bases separating them. The DNA for the CDR3 is TGTGCCATCAGTGAGTCAGGTGGTTCACCCCTCCACTTT. Protein: CAISESGGSPLHF.

V is TRBV18 and J is TRBJ2-2; TRBD1 agrees at 12 bases. The ends lost 2 bases at V and 5 bases at J; junction bases unmatched: 9. Looked up from germline, CDR1 is KGHSH and CDR2 is LQKENI. This CDR3 contains 18 residues. The CDR3 DNA reads as TGTGCCAGCTCACCATCGTACGGGACAGGGGGCTCTACCGGGGAGCTGTTTTTT. Translation: CASSPSYGTGGSTGELFF.

The rearrangement joins TRBV21-1 to TRBJ1-5. TRBV21-1 is marked as a pseudogene. The CDR3 contains 16 residues. The CDR3 region has the DNA TGTGCCAGCAGCAAAGCCGGGGGAAATAGCAATCAGCCCCAGCATTTT. Its protein is CASSKAGGNSNQPQHF.

The chain links TRBV2 to TRBJ1-1, with D unresolved. Trimming took off 0 bases at V and 4 bases at J, with 15 bases between the two ends. This CDR3 comprises 16 residues. Germline V gene sequence: CDR1 SNHLY, CDR2 FYNNEI. Here the CDR3 DNA reads TGTGCCAGCAGTGAAGCGCTTCGAGGACGGGGCACTGAAGCTTTCTTT. It translates to CASSEALRGRGTEAFF.

The chain has TRBV10-3 and TRBJ2-1; 8 bases are shared with TRBD2. V shed 4 bases, J shed 1 base, and the junction held 9 bases outside the gene matches. The CDR3 loop spans 17 amino acids. Germline CDR1 ENHRY, CDR2 SYGVKD. The CDR3, as DNA: TGTGCCATCAGTGGTAAGGCTAGCGGGTCGTCCTACAATGAGCAGTTCTTC. Translated: CAISGKASGSSYNEQFF.

This clone was seen only once. J is TRBJ2-3 and V is TRBV29-1, with 8 bases that match TRBD1. The CDR3 has 14 residues. The ends lost 4 bases at V and 5 bases at J; junction bases unmatched: 8. In germline, CDR1 is SQVTM, CDR2 ANQGSEA. CDR3 nucleotides: TGCAGCGTTGCCAGGGGGCTGGTCGGAGATACGCAGTATTTT. Residues: CSVARGLVGDTQYF.

The rearrangement joins TRBV4-1 to TRBJ1-4, with 7 bases that match TRBD1. CDR1 is MGHRA and CDR2 is YSYEKL in the germline V gene. This CDR3 contains 15 residues. Germline trimming cut 1 base from V and 8 bases from J; bases unmatched to any gene: 7. CDR3 sequence (DNA): TGCGCCAGCAGCCAAGGACAGGGTGGATTGGAAAAACTGTTTTTT. Protein product: CASSQGQGGLEKLFF.

The chain recombines TRBV7-2 with TRBJ1-5, with D uncertain. The CDR3 loop spans 15 amino acids. V shed 6 bases and J shed 1 base, with 13 bases lying between them. The V gene's germline CDR1 is SGHTA and CDR2 FQGNSA. The CDR3 DNA reads TGTGCCAGCAGTCCAGACCTGGGGAGCAATCAGCCCCAGCATTTT. Translation gives CASSPDLGSNQPQHF.

The chain has TRBV6-5 and TRBJ2-5; D uncertain. With 9 bases removed from V and 2 bases from J, the gap between germline ends came to 13 bases. The CDR3 consists of 13 residues. Germline-derived CDR1 and CDR2 are MNHEY and SVGAGI. CDR3 bases: TGTGCCAGTCTCCTCGGGTGGCAAGAGACCCAGTACTTC. It is translated as CASLLGWQETQYF.

The chain has TRBV7-9 and TRBJ2-1; 14 bases fit TRBD2. Germline-derived CDR1 and CDR2 are SEHNR and FQNEAQ (reference sequence). The CDR3 length is 16 residues. After removal of 4 bases from V and 6 bases from J, the junction contained 5 bases not matched to a gene. The CDR3 DNA follows: TGTGCCAGCAGCTCGCGGACTAGCGGGAGGTCCAATGAGCAGTTCTTC. Translated: CASSSRTSGRSNEQFF. Supplemented by reference TRBV7-9 and TRBJ2-1, the full variable domain reads DTGVSQNPRHKITKRGQNVTFRCDPISEHNRLYWYRQTLGQGPEFLTYFQNEAQLEKSRLLSDRFSAERPKGSFSTLEIQRTEQGDSAMYLCASSSRTSGRSNEQFFGPGTRLTVL.

The genes are TRBV6-6 and TRBJ1-1, with D perhaps matching TRBD1 (6 bases). The CDR3 contains 14 residues. Deletions cut 3 bases from V and 1 base from J, with 9 bases between. In germline, CDR1 is MNHNY, CDR2 SVGAGI (reference sequence). CDR3 residues: CASSYLGGNTEAFF. CDR3 in DNA: TGTGCCAGCAGTTATTTAGGGGGGAACACTGAAGCTTTCTTT.

This chain links TRBV4-3 with TRBJ2-5; 7 bases align to TRBD2. Germline V gene data show CDR1 as LGHNA and CDR2 as YSLEER. V was clipped by 4 bases and J by 7 bases; unmatched bases: 18. This CDR3 is built from 17 residues. CDR3 coding DNA: TGCGCCAGCAGCCCTCGAGCGGGGTACGCCCCCTTAGGGACCCAGTACTTC. Its protein product is CASSPRAGYAPLGTQYF.

This clone has only one observation. Other DNA sequences in this sample translate to the same CDR3. The rearrangement links TRBV19 to TRBJ1-1; D is ambiguous. The germline V and J ends were trimmed by 7 bases and 1 base, with 4 bases remaining between them. Germline lookup yields CDR1 LNHDA and CDR2 SQIVND (reference sequence). The CDR3 has 11 amino acids. The CDR3 here is CASKRNTEAFF. The CDR3 DNA follows: TGTGCCAGTAAGAGGAACACTGAAGCTTTCTTT.

The gene calls are TRBV4-3 and TRBJ1-4, with D possibly matching TRBD1 (5 bases). This CDR3 has 16 residues. The V end was cut by 1 base, the J end by 7 bases, with 16 bases between. The germline CDR1 and CDR2 sequences are LGHNA and YSLEER. CDR3 sequence reads: CASSQAPGGGGEKLFF. CDR3 nucleotide sequence: TGCGCCAGCAGCCAAGCCCCTGGGGGTGGGGGTGAAAAACTGTTTTTT.

The rearrangement links TRBV9 to TRBJ2-6; D may match TRBD1 or TRBD2 (5 bases each). The germline V gene has CDR1 SGDLS and CDR2 YYNGEE. Trimming stripped 4 bases from V and 0 bases from J, with 17 bases between. The CDR3 covers 18 residues. CDR3 residues: CASSSRGKGPSGANVLTF. The CDR3 nucleotides read TGTGCCAGCAGCTCGAGAGGGAAGGGGCCCTCTGGGGCCAACGTCCTGACTTTC.

The chain employs TRBV4-2 and TRBJ2-3; the D gene could be TRBD1 or TRBD2 (5 bases each). Germline loops: CDR1 LGHNA, CDR2 YNFKEQ. Trimming took off 1 base at V and 4 bases at J, with 15 bases between the two ends. The CDR3 contains 16 residues. CDR3 region: CASSQVVIGAPDTQYF. In DNA form, the CDR3 reads TGTGCCAGCAGCCAAGTAGTGATCGGGGCTCCAGATACGCAGTATTTT.

This rearrangement joins TRBV5-1 to TRBJ1-1; 7 bases are shared with TRBD1. In germline, CDR1 is SGHRS, CDR2 YFSETQ. Unmatched junction bases numbered 5, after V lost 4 bases and J lost 2 bases. This CDR3 has 14 residues. CDR3 amino acids: CASSVRDSNTEAFF. The CDR3 coding sequence is TGCGCCAGCAGCGTCAGGGACAGCAACACTGAAGCTTTCTTT.

This rearrangement joins TRBV28 to TRBJ2-6; no clear D gene. Germline CDR1 reads MDHEN; CDR2 reads SYDVKM. The CDR3 is 16 amino acids. V lost 4 bases and J 4 bases, leaving 14 bases between the germline ends. This CDR3 reads CASSSPYQRGANVLTF. In DNA, the CDR3 is TGTGCCAGCAGTTCCCCGTACCAACGGGGGGCCAACGTCCTGACTTTC.